This TCR beta chain originates from a study of beta chain features in type 1 diabetes. Study-level points and caveats: cDNA-based reads could over-represent cells with high TCR expression. A potential influence of HLA type upon TCRB rearrangement remained unresolved herein.

Blood was collected once per donor into heparin, averaging approximately 0.12 L. Naive, central memory, regulatory and stem cell-like memory cells within the CD4+ compartment were sorted using CD45RO/CCR7/CD25/CD127/CD95/CD27. V dropped 4 bases and J dropped 5; count of bases not matched to a gene: 5. CDR1 and CDR2 from the germline V gene are LNHDA and SQIVND (reference sequence). CDR3 length equals 14 residues. Every isolated RNA sample was fully reverse transcribed, so sequencing captured expressed TCRB transcripts. Measured with immunoSEQ multiplex PCR; TCRdb has only the in-frame clones, and not every one. In the table there are approximately 200,000 clones, 9.6% of which are singletons. A remark on this clone: As yet, its antigen is unknown.

The source material was naive CD4+ T cells from blood. The receptor comes from a woman in her late teens or twenties in good health. This chain connects TRBV19 to TRBJ1-2, with TRBD1 identical over 9 bases. CDR3 in amino acids: CASSTGDREYGYTF. The CDR3 DNA is TGTGCCAGTAGTACCGGGGACAGGGAGTATGGCTACACCTTC. Complete variable domain (other parts from reference TRBV19 and TRBJ1-2): DGGITQSPKYLFRKEGQNVTLSCEQNLNHDAMYWYRQDPGQGLRLIYYSQIVNDFQKGDIAEGYSVSREKKESFPLTVTSAQKNPTAFYLCASSTGDREYGYTFGSGTRLTVV.